This record covers a single T cell receptor beta chain. In the original processing: Reference gene primer amplification in the assay estimated nucleated cell counts. This table comes from immunoSEQ multiplex PCR, and its TCRdb copy is limited to in-frame clones, with some not included. V, J and clone size derive from that table, while D and trimming were established from the DNA sequence. The table has roughly 32,000 clones, roughly 85% seen once. The CDR3 contains 14 residues. V lost 5 bases and J 4 bases, leaving 11 bases between the germline ends. Germline V gene sequence: CDR1 SGHTA, CDR2 FQGNSA. This sample is drawn from a study of blood T cell repertoires in COVID-19. Study in general: The United States, Italy and Spain supplied acute and convalescent COVID-19 samples. PBMCs, B-cell-depleted T cells, or T cells were the source of the cDNA or gDNA that made up the material.

The V and J genes are TRBV7-2 and TRBJ2-2; no firm D call. This receptor was obtained from a man in his 60s with active or convalescent COVID-19. Source material: peripheral blood. Here the CDR3 reads CASSPSSGTGELFF. DNA of the CDR3: TGTGCCAGCAGCCCAAGTAGTGGCACCGGGGAGCTGTTTTTT. The whole variable domain, remainder taken from reference TRBV7-2 and TRBJ2-2, is GAGVSQSPSNKVTEKGKDVELRCDPISGHTALYWYRQSLGQGLEFLIYFQGNSAPDKSGLPSDRFSAERTGGSVSTLTIQRTQQEDSAVYLCASSPSSGTGELFFGEGSRLTVL.